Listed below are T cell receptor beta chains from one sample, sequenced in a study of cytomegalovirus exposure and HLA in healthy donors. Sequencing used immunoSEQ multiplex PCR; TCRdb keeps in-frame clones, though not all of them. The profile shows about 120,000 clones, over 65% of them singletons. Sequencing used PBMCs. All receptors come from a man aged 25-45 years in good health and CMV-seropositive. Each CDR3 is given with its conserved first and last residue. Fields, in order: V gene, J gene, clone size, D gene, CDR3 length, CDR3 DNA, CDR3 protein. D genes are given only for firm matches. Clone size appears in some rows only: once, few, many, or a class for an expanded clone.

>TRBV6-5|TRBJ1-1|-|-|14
TGTGCCAGCAGTTACTCAAGACAGAGCAGTGAAGCTTTCTTT
CASSYSRQSSEAFF
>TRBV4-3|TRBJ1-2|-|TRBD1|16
TGCGCCAGCAGCCAAGAACGAGCAGGGGGCTACTATGGCTACACCTTC
CASSQERAGGYYGYTF
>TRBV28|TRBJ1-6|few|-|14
TGTGCCAGCATGCAGCCAGGGGATAATTCACCCCTCCACTTT
CASMQPGDNSPLHF
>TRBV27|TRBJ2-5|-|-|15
TGTGCCAGCAGCTTATGGGCCTCTCCCCAAGAGACCCAGTACTTC
CASSLWASPQETQYF
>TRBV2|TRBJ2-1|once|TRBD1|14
TGTGCCAGCAAAGGGACAGGGGACTACAATGAGCAGTTCTTC
CASKGTGDYNEQFF
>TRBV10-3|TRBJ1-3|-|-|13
TGTGCCAACCGACAGAGCTCTGGAAACACCATATATTTT
CANRQSSGNTIYF
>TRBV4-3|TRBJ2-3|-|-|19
TGCGCCAGCAGCCAAGATCACCGAGGGCGTAGCGGCCCCACAGATACGCAGTATTTT
CASSQDHRGRSGPTDTQYF
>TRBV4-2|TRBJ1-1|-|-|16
TGTGCCAGCAGCCAAGATGGGGGGGGTTTGAACACTGAAGCTTTCTTT
CASSQDGGGLNTEAFF
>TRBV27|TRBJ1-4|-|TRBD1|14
TGTGCCAGCAGTTGGACAGGGGGGAGGGAAAAACTGTTTTTT
CASSWTGGREKLFF
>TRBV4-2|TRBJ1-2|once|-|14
TGTGCCAGCAGCCAAGAGGCCGACTACTATGGCTACACCTTC
CASSQEADYYGYTF
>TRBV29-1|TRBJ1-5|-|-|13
TGCAGCGTCCTCGAGGAGGGAAATCAGCCCCAGCATTTT
CSVLEEGNQPQHF
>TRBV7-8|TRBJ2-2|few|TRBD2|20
TGTGCCAGCAGCTTAAGGGTAGCGGGGGGACTAACGAGAAACACCGGGGAGCTGTTTTTT
CASSLRVAGGLTRNTGELFF
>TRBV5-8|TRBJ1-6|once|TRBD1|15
TGTGCCAGCAGGGTAGGACAGGGTGTTGGATCACCCCTCCACTTT
CASRVGQGVGSPLHF
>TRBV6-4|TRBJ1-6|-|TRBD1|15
TGTGCCAGCAGGAGACAGGGGAATGATAATTCACCCCTCCACTTT
CASRRQGNDNSPLHF
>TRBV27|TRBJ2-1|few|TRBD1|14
TGTGCCAGCAGTACCTGGGACAGTTTAAATGAGCAGTTCTTC
CASSTWDSLNEQFF
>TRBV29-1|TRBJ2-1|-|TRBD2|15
TGCAGCCCGCTGGGGGAGGGAGGCTCCTACAATGAGCAGTTCTTC
CSPLGEGGSYNEQFF
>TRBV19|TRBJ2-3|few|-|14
TGTGCCAGTAGTATACTCTCCTCAGTGGATACGCAGTATTTT
CASSILSSVDTQYF
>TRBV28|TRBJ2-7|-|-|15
TGTGCCAGCAGTTCCTACGGTGAGGGGGCACGGAGGGAGTACTTC
CASSSYGEGARREYF
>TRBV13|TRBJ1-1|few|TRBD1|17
TGTGCCAGCAGCTTAGGAGGGGGCGGGGTAATGAACACTGAAGCTTTCTTT
CASSLGGGGVMNTEAFF
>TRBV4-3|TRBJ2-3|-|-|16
TGCGCCAGCAGCCAAGTTGCGACAACTAGCACAGCTACGCAGTATTTT
CASSQVATTSTATQYF
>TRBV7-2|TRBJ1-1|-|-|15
TGTGCCAGCAGCTTCTGGACTTTAGATAACACTGAAGCTTTCTTT
CASSFWTLDNTEAFF
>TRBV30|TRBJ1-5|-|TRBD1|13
TGTGCCTGGAGCGGACAGGACAATCAGCCCCAGCATTTT
CAWSGQDNQPQHF
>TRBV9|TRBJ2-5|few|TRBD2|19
TGTGCCAGCAGCGTAGCCCAGGGCGCTAGCGGGGGACTTCAAGAGACCCAGTACTTC
CASSVAQGASGGLQETQYF
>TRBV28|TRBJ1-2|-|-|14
TGTGCCAGCAGCCGGACAGTTAATAACTATGGCTACACCTTC
CASSRTVNNYGYTF
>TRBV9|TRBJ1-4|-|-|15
TGTGCCAGCAGCGTGCGGGGTGGGCCGGAGGAAAAACTGTTTTTT
CASSVRGGPEEKLFF
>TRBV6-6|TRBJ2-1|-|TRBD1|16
TGTGCCAGCAGTTACTCGGCACAGGGGACCCACAATGAGCAGTTCTTC
CASSYSAQGTHNEQFF
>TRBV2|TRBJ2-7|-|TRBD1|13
TGTGCCAGCAGTGGGGACAGGGGCTACGAGCAGTACTTC
CASSGDRGYEQYF
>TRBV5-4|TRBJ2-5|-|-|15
TGTGCCAGCAGCTTACAAGGCGGACAGCAAGAGACCCAGTACTTC
CASSLQGGQQETQYF
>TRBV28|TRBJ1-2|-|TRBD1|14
TGTGCCAGCAGCCTCATGACAGGGGGCAATGGCTACACCTTC
CASSLMTGGNGYTF
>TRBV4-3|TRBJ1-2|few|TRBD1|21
TGCGCCAGCAGCCAAGAGAGCCTCCCCAACTCCGGGACAGGGATGATCTATGGCTACACCTTC
CASSQESLPNSGTGMIYGYTF
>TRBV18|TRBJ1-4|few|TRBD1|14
TGTGCCAGCTCACCAAAGGGGGCAAGGGAAAAACTGTTTTTT
CASSPKGAREKLFF
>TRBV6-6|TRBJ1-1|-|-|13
TGTGCCAGCAGTTACTCCCAGGGGACTGAAGCTTTCTTT
CASSYSQGTEAFF
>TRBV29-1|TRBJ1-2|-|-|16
TGCAGCGTTGAAGTTTTATGGGGGCACGAGAACTATGGCTACACCTTC
CSVEVLWGHENYGYTF
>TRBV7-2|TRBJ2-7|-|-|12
TGTGCCAGCACCTCCGAGGCCGTCGAGCAGTACTTC
CASTSEAVEQYF
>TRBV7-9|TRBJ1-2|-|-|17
TGTGCCAGCAGCTTAGGGGCCTACAGGCAAACTAACTATGGCTACACCTTC
CASSLGAYRQTNYGYTF
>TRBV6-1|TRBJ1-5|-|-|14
TGTGCCAGCACCCCAGGGCATAGCAATCAGCCCCAGCGTTTT
CASTPGHSNQPQRF
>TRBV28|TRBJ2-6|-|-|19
TGTGCCAGCAGTTTAAGGGCAGGGTCCCCTCTGAGTGGGGCCAACGTCCTGACTTTC
CASSLRAGSPLSGANVLTF
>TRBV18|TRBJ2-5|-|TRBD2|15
TGTGCCAGCTCATTGGGGACTAGCGACCAAGAGACCCAGTACTTC
CASSLGTSDQETQYF
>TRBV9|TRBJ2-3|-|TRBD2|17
TGTGCCAGCAGCGTAGAAGGCGGGGGGGCGGGTGGAGATACGCAGTATTTT
CASSVEGGGAGGDTQYF
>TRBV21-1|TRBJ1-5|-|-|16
TGTGCCAGCAGCAAAGAGCCCGGGAGGGCCGCTGAGCCCCAGCATTTT
CASSKEPGRAAEPQHF
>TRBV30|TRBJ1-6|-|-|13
TGTGCCTGGGGGACATTTTATAATTCACCCCTCCACTTT
CAWGTFYNSPLHF
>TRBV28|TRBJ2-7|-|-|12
TGTGCCAGCAGTGCCTATTCCTTCGAGCAGTACTTC
CASSAYSFEQYF
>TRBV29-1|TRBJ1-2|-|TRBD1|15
TGCAGCCCGCGGAGCAGGGGGGACCCGCGGGATGGCTACACCTTC
CSPRSRGDPRDGYTF
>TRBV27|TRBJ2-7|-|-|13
TGTGCCAGCAGTTTTTACCAGGGCTACGAGCAGTACTTC
CASSFYQGYEQYF
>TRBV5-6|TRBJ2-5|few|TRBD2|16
TGTGCCAGCAGCTTAGAGGGAACGGGGGGACAAGAGACCCAGTACTTC
CASSLEGTGGQETQYF
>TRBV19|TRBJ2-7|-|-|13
TGTGCCAGTAGTCCCGCGGGGGCCAACGAGCAGTACTTC
CASSPAGANEQYF
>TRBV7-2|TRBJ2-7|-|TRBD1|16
TGTGCCAGCAGCTTAGACGGGACAGGGTGGACCTACGAGCAGTACTTC
CASSLDGTGWTYEQYF
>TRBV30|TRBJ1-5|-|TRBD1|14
TGTGCCTGGAGTGTACAAGGGGGCGAACAGCCCCAGCATTTT
CAWSVQGGEQPQHF
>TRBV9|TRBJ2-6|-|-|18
TGTGCCAGCAGCGTTGGACGGGATGAATTAGGGGGGGCCAACGTCCTGACTTTC
CASSVGRDELGGANVLTF
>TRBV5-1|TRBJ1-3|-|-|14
TGCGCCAGCAGCTTGGGGGGCCCTTGGGACACCATATATTTT
CASSLGGPWDTIYF
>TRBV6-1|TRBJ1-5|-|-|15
TGTGCCAGCAGTGAAGGGGCAGATCTAAATCAGCCCCAGCATTTT
CASSEGADLNQPQHF
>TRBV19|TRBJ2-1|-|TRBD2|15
TGTGCCAGTAGTATCGGACTAGCGGGGGAGAGTGAGCAGTTCTTC
CASSIGLAGESEQFF
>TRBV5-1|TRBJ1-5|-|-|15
TGCGCCAGCAGCTTCGAGGGAGGGGACGGTCAGCCCCAGCATTTT
CASSFEGGDGQPQHF
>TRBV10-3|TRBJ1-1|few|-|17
TGTGCCATCAGTGAGTCGTACGTGGGGGGAATGAACACTGAAGCTTTCTTT
CAISESYVGGMNTEAFF